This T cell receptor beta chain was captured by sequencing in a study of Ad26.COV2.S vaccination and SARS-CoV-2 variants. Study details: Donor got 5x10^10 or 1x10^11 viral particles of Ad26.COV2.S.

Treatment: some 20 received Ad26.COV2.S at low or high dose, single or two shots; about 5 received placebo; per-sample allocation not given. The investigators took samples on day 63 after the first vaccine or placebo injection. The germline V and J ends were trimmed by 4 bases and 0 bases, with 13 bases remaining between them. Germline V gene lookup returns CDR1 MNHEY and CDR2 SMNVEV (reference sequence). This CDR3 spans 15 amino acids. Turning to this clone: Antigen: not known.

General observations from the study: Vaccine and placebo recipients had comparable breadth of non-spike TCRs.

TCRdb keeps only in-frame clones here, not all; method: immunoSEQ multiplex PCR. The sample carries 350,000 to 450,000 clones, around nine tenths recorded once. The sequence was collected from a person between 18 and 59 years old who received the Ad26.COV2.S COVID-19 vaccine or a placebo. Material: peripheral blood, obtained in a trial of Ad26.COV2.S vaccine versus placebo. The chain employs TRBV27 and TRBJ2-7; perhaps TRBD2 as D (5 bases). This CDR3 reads CASSSAGTLSYEQYF. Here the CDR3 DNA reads TGTGCCAGCAGTTCGGCGGGCACTCTCTCCTACGAGCAGTACTTC.